The 8 T cell receptor beta chains below were found in one sample sequenced in a study of tumor-infiltrating lymphocytes in primary liver carcinoma (TCRdb year 2017). Blood RNA was extracted from unsorted whole blood using TRIzol reagent, and germline DNA was obtained with the DNeasy Blood & Tissue kit. TCRdb lists the instrument as Illumina HiSeq 2500. Starting from approximately 0.5 ug total RNA, TCRbeta-specific cDNA was produced by reverse transcription with a constant-region primer and ProtoScript II reverse transcriptase. TCRbeta libraries were built with three nested multiplex PCR rounds, a slightly modified ARM-PCR procedure. The first two PCR rounds used multiplex TRBV1-TRBV30 forward primers with a Cbeta reverse primer, each for roughly 11 cycles. In-frame beta chains were kept once TCRdb had trimmed the public reads at Q25 with fastp and called clones with MiXCR. Every distinct CDR3 protein forms one entry, paired with its most common genes and DNA. This sample has 310,000 or so distinct CDR3 sequences in its table, and almost 65% of those were observed once. Clones ranked in the top ten supply approximately 5.9% of the sample.

The source material was peripheral blood. The receptors stem from a man in his forties with primary liver carcinoma and hepatitis B virus infection.

In its sample, this clonotype was seen many times. V usage is TRBV6-6 and J usage is TRBJ2-5; 8 bases are shared with TRBD2. The CDR3 runs to 12 residues. J gave up 5 bases and V 10 bases, and 6 bases lay outside the gene matches. Germline V gives CDR1 MNHNY, CDR2 SVGAGI (reference sequence). CDR3 nucleotides: TGTGCCACAGGGCAGCGGGAGGAGACCCAGTACTTC. It yields the protein CATGQREETQYF.

As to this clonotype: Mismatch with germline at one junction end may stem from a read error. This chain uses TRBV11-1 with TRBJ2-7; TRBD2 matches 7 bases. CDR1 and CDR2 (germline): SGHAT, FQDESV (reference sequence). The CDR3 totals 15 residues. The CDR3 sequence is CASSLGTRGNYEQHF. CDR3 bases: TGTGCCAGCAGCTTAGGGACTAGGGGAAACTACGAGCAGCACTTC.

V gene TRBV6-1 combines with J gene TRBJ2-7; no clear D gene. This CDR3 comprises 12 residues. CDR1 is MNHNS, CDR2 SASEGT, per germline. V gave up 6 bases and J gave up 7 bases, with 13 bases separating them. CDR3 sequence reads: CASRLGWSEQYF. DNA for the CDR3: TGTGCCAGCAGATTGGGGTGGTCTGAGCAGTACTTC.

This clonotype has only a few counts. The chain carries TRBV5-4 and TRBJ1-2; D call uncertain. Looked up from germline, CDR1 is SGHNT and CDR2 is YYREEE (reference sequence). The CDR3 totals 12 residues. Trimming pared 0 bases from V and 8 bases from J, leaving 8 bases between. The CDR3, as DNA: TGTGCCAGCAGCTTGGTTGCCGGGGGCTACACCTTC. It codes for CASSLVAGGYTF.

As to this clonotype: The CDR3 ends on some other residue instead of the conserved phenylalanine or tryptophan, so this is likely a read error. The CDR3 sequence is CASVDMANTGELFS. For the CDR3, the DNA is TGTGCCAGCGTGGACATGGCGAACACCGGGGAGCTGTTTTCT. The chain carries TRBV6-2 or TRBV6-3 and TRBJ2-2, with D perhaps matching TRBD1 (5 bases). V was shortened by 8 bases and J by 0 bases, with 10 bases between the two germline ends. In germline, CDR1 is MNHEY, CDR2 SVGEGT. The CDR3 consists of 14 residues.

In its sample, this clonotype was seen a few times. The germline gene is not matched at one end of the junction; a read error may be the cause. The gene calls are TRBV11-3 and TRBJ2-2; maybe TRBD1 (6 bases). Germline-derived CDR1 and CDR2 are SGHNT and YENEEA. The CDR3 length is 13 residues. CDR3 region: CASSLTGARELFF. The CDR3 DNA sequence: TGTGCTAGCAGCTTGACAGGTGCCCGGGAGCTGTTTTTT. The whole variable domain, remainder taken from reference TRBV11-3 and TRBJ2-2, is EAGVVQSPRYKIIEKKQPVAFWCNPISGHNTLYWYLQNLGQGPELLIRYENEEAVDDSQLPKDRFSAERLKGVDSTLKIQPAELGDSAVYLCASSLTGARELFFGEGSRLTVL.

In regard to this clonotype: Possible read error: a much larger clone is one base away. The chain has TRBV4-1 and TRBJ2-3, with D perhaps matching TRBD2 (6 bases). CDR1 and CDR2 (germline): MGHRA, YSYEKL. V was shortened by 1 base and J by 1 base, with 18 bases between the two germline ends. The CDR3 runs 18 residues. CDR3: CASSQGELTGVGTDTQYF. The CDR3 DNA reads as TGCGCCAGCAGCCAAGGCGAGCTAACGGGAGTCGGCACAGATACGCAGTATTTT.

As concerns this clonotype: No conserved phenylalanine or tryptophan is present at the end of the CDR3, so a read error is the likely explanation. The chain is built from TRBV11-2 and TRBJ2-1, with 10 positions matching TRBD2. Germline V CDR1 and CDR2: SGHAT, FQNNGV. CDR3 length: 15 amino acids. J gave up 6 bases and V 2 bases, and 4 bases lay outside the gene matches. This CDR3 reads CASSLLAGAGNEQFL. The CDR3 nucleotides are TGTGCCAGCAGCTTACTAGCGGGAGCGGGCAATGAGCAGTTCTTA.